This TCR beta chain emerged from a study of blood T cells in healthy people across ages. Using a J-beta primer mix together with a sample-barcoded 5' primer, a second PCR was run for 7 to 11 cycles. Each CDR3 protein is one row after TCRdb ran MiXCR on the 5' RACE reads. The table records more than 500,000 distinct CDR3 sequences, roughly a quarter of them present only once. The CDR3 runs to 16 residues. V was pared by 5 bases and J by 0 bases, with 6 bases of the junction left unmatched. Germline assignment: CDR1 MDHEN and CDR2 SYDVKM. This clonotype was found many times. These records were also assigned to another study, of T cells of mothers and their children.

This chain uses TRBV28 with TRBJ2-4, with 8 bases aligning to TRBD1. The sequence was obtained from a boy aged 2 to 9 in good health. The sequenced material came from blood. The CDR3 loop is CASSAPGGLAKNIQYF. The CDR3 region has the DNA TGTGCCAGCAGTGCACCAGGGGGCCTAGCCAAAAACATTCAGTACTTC.